This T cell receptor (beta chain) is drawn from a study of CD8+ T cells in alopecia areata. The study's findings and limits: Sequence data from scalp samples additionally include resident alphabeta T cells of normal skin. Mice gave a clearer picture of TCR sharing than patients did, possibly for HLA-related reasons. Lesional scalp displayed greater clonality than normal scalp, most notably in alopecia totalis/universalis.

On this clone: The antigen remains unidentified.

V lost 3 bases and J lost 4, with 8 bases in between. This CDR3 contains 13 residues. The germline CDR1 and CDR2 sequences are MNHEY and SMNVEV (reference sequence). cDNA serving as the sequencing template came from extracted, reverse transcribed RNA. The assay was immunoSEQ multiplex PCR, and TCRdb's table has in-frame clones only and misses some. The sample shows about 100,000 clones, 45% to 60% of them seen only once. In alopecia areata patients, both lesional scalp punch biopsies and peripheral blood were collected. The source of this sequence is a human donor with alopecia areata. This chain joins TRBV27 and TRBJ2-3, with D perhaps being TRBD1 or TRBD2 (5 bases each). Sequenced sample: NKG2D-low CD8+ T cells sorted from blood. Written as DNA, the CDR3 is TGTGCCAGCAGTTTTGGGGGTCCAGATACGCAGTATTTT. This codes for CASSFGGPDTQYF.